This TCR beta chain originates from a study of PD-L1 blockade in urothelial cancer. V lost 1 base and J 1 base, leaving 9 bases between the germline ends. The CDR3 length is 15 residues. The germline gives CDR1 SGHVS, CDR2 FNYEAQ. Only in-frame clones appear in the TCRdb table, and some are missing; sequencing was by immunoSEQ multiplex PCR. Of about 51,000 clones listed, roughly 86% are singletons. This clonotype was obtained from a man between 60 and 70 years old with urothelial cancer. The sample in question was PBMCs, obtained around atezolizumab (anti-PD-L1) treatment. The rearrangement links TRBV7-6 to TRBJ2-3; D gene uncertain. The DNA for the CDR3 is TGTGCCAGCAGCTTAGGATTGGGCGGCACAGATACGCAGTATTTT. Protein: CASSLGLGGTDTQYF.